This TCR beta chain was sequenced in a study of neurological immune-mediated disorders. Study findings and constraints: Association of the multiple sclerosis repertoire cluster with clinical or MRI features was not observed for any feature.

As concerns this clonotype: Its antigen is not identified.

The germline V gene encodes CDR1 SGHVS and CDR2 FNYEAQ. This CDR3 is 14 amino acids long. Trimming stripped 8 bases from V and 5 bases from J, with 16 bases between. MiXCR, applied by TCRdb to the 5' RACE reads, yields one record per CDR3 protein. In the table there are roughly 120,000 distinct CDR3 sequences, 3.2% of which are singletons. This rearrangement joins TRBV7-6 to TRBJ2-1, with a possible D match to TRBD2 (5 bases). Sample: PBMCs. This sequence originates from a woman in her 30s with multiple sclerosis. The CDR3 nucleotides read TGTGCCAGCTTCGGGTGGAGCGGAAACAATGAGCAGTTCTTC. Translating it yields CASFGWSGNNEQFF.